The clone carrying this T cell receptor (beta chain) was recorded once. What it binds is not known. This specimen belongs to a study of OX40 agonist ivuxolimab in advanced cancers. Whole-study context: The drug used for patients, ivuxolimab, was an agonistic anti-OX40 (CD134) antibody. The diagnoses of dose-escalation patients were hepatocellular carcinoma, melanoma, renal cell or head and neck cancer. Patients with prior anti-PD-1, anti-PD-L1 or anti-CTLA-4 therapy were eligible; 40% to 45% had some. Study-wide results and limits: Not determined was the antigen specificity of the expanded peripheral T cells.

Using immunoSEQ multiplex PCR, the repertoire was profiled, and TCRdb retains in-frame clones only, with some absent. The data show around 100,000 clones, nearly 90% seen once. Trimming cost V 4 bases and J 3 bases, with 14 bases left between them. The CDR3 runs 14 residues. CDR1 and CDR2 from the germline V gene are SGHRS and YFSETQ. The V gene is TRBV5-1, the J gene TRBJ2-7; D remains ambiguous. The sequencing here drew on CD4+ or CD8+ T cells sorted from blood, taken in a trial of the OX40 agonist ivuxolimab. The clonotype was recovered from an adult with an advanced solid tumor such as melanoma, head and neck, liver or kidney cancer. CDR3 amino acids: CASSRQDGLYEQYF. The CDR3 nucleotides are TGCGCCAGCAGCCGCCAGGACGGGCTCTACGAGCAGTACTTC. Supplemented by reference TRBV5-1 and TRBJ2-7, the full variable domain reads KAGVTQTPRYLIKTRGQQVTLSCSPISGHRSVSWYQQTPGQGLQFLFEYFSETQRNKGNFPGRFSGRQFSNSRSEMNVSTLELGDSALYLCASSRQDGLYEQYFGPGTRLTVT.